This passage covers 7 T cell receptor beta chains from one sample sequenced in a study of T cell repertoires in cytomegalovirus infection. TCRdb ran MiXCR on the reads and lists one entry per CDR3 protein. The repertoire holds approximately 990,000 distinct CDR3 sequences, approximately 31% seen once, with over 12% in the top ten. These receptors have no known antigen. The sample consisted of cultured CD8+ T cells from PBMCs, taken from culture after CMV antigen stimulation. These receptors all stem from a human donor in good health (CMV status not recorded). Some clones in this sample may be carry-over from other donors' samples.

The chain couples TRBV7-3 to TRBJ2-3; TRBD2 agrees at 9 bases. CDR3 size: 17 residues. CDR1 SGHTA and CDR2 FQGTGA come from the germline V gene. The V gene end was trimmed by 5 bases and the J gene end by 6 bases; junction bases not matched to a gene: 15. The CDR3 loop reads CASSLNELAGSGDTQYF. CDR3 bases: TGTGCCAGCAGCCTAAATGAGCTAGCGGGGAGTGGGGATACGCAGTATTTT. Together with reference TRBV7-3 and TRBJ2-3, the CDR3 gives the full variable domain: GAGVSQTPSNKVTEKGKYVELRCDPISGHTALYWYRQSLGQGPEFLIYFQGTGAADDSGLPNDRFFAVRPEGSVSTLKIQRTERGDSAVYLCASSLNELAGSGDTQYFGPGTRLTVL.

The V call is TRBV13, the J call TRBJ1-2; D is perhaps TRBD1 (6 bases). The V gene lost 4 bases and the J gene lost 6 bases, with 24 bases spanning the gap. Germline V CDR1 and CDR2: PRHDT, FYEKMQ (reference sequence). CDR3 length: 17 amino acids. The CDR3 DNA reads TGTGCCAGCAGCTCTAGAGATGGGGGGGCGAATATGAATGGCTACACCTTC. Its protein is CASSSRDGGANMNGYTF.

This clonotype occurred a few times. The rearrangement uses TRBV27 and TRBJ1-3, with unresolved D. CDR1 and CDR2 (germline): MNHEY, SMNVEV (reference sequence). Between the trimmed V and J ends, which lost 5 bases and 2 bases, there was a span of 13 bases. The CDR3 covers 15 residues. The CDR3 here is CASSPSRPPGNTIYF. CDR3 nucleotides: TGTGCCAGCAGTCCCTCACGCCCACCTGGAAACACCATATATTTT.

V is TRBV6-2 or TRBV6-3 and J is TRBJ1-5, with D tentatively TRBD1 (5 bases). Trimming shortened V by 2 bases and J by 6 bases, and 14 bases separated the two germline ends. CDR1 is MNHEY and CDR2 is SVGEGT in the germline V gene. The CDR3 runs to 15 residues. This CDR3 reads CASSYGALDGQPQHF. The CDR3 DNA is TGTGCCAGCAGTTACGGGGCCCTGGACGGTCAGCCCCAGCATTTT.

This clonotype was seen a handful of times. CDR3 sequence (DNA): TGTGCCAGCAAGAAGGGGGCGGGCTACGAGCAGTACTTC. Residues: CASKKGAGYEQYF. The chain links TRBV27 to TRBJ2-7; TRBD1 aligns across 7 bases. J lost 3 bases, V lost 7 bases, and 6 bases had no gene match. CDR3 length: 13 residues. Germline loops: CDR1 MNHEY, CDR2 SMNVEV (reference sequence).

V gene TRBV15 combines with J gene TRBJ1-1; no clear D gene. V lost 6 bases, J lost 3 bases, and 11 bases lay in between. CDR1 LNHNV and CDR2 YYDKDF come from the germline V gene (reference sequence). The CDR3 totals 13 residues. This CDR3 is CATRALWDTEAFF. In DNA form, the CDR3 reads TGTGCCACCAGGGCCCTGTGGGACACTGAAGCTTTCTTT.

The rearrangement joins TRBV10-3 to TRBJ2-5; D is uncertain. Trimming pared 3 bases from V and 2 bases from J, leaving 10 bases between. The CDR3 runs 14 residues. The germline V gene has CDR1 ENHRY and CDR2 SYGVKD. The CDR3 nucleotides are TGTGCCATCAGTGAAAAGGCCAGTCAAGAGACCCAGTACTTC. Translated: CAISEKASQETQYF.